This T cell receptor (beta chain) appears in the sequencing data of a study of cytotoxic CD8 clonotypes in ibrutinib-treated CLL. Whole-study context: Response sampling took place at median approximately 12 months of treatment, range 6 to 36.

CDR3 size: 17 residues. The V gene's germline CDR1 is SGHAT and CDR2 FQNNGV. With 1 base clipped from V and 0 bases from J, the junction kept 5 bases outside the gene matches. In its sample, this clone was seen a few times. Its antigen is as yet unknown. TCRdb's table, derived via immunoSEQ multiplex PCR, lists solely in-frame clones and lacks some. The sample lists some 200,000 clones; over 55% were seen once. Study outcomes and limitations: Stable or contracted on treatment, public clonotypes were also uncommon. Clonality climbed at ibrutinib response, then dropped toward baseline at progression.

V is TRBV11-2 and J is TRBJ2-1; 8 nucleotides match TRBD2. The source is a human donor with chronic lymphocytic leukemia. The starting material was PBMCs, obtained after 24 months of ibrutinib treatment. The CDR3, as DNA: TGTGCCAGCAGCTTAGGGCGCGGGAGGAGCTCCTACAATGAGCAGTTCTTC. Amino acids: CASSLGRGRSSYNEQFF.